This note documents a single T cell receptor beta chain sequence. This entry is derived from a study of blood T cell repertoires in COVID-19. Across the whole study: PBMCs, B-cell-depleted T cells, or T cells provided the cDNA or gDNA that made up the material.

Germline loops: CDR1 LNHNV, CDR2 YYDKDF (reference sequence). This CDR3 is built from 13 residues. With 1 base removed from V and 11 bases from J, the gap between germline ends came to 14 bases. Only in-frame clones appear in the TCRdb table, and some are missing; sequencing was by immunoSEQ multiplex PCR. The repertoire has 350,000 to 400,000 clones, approximately 91% of them found once; the top ten carry roughly 0.9%. Those who participated ranged in age from about 18 to 89 years and resided in some 24 US areas. The gene calls are TRBV15 and TRBJ1-1; tentative D call: TRBD1 (6 bases). The material sequenced was PBMCs or T cells enriched from blood (not recorded which). The receptor comes from a woman aged 40 to 50 who had been exposed to COVID-19. CDR3 residues: CATSRGDTGMAFF. DNA of the CDR3: TGTGCCACCAGCAGAGGCGACACAGGGATGGCTTTCTTT.